Listed here are 20 T cell receptor beta chains from one sample, sequenced in a study of CD8+CD57+ T cells in acquired aplastic anemia. CDR3 and TCR beta VDJ profiling relied on a genomic DNA template. TCRdb re-derived calls from the reads in MiXCR, one entry per CDR3 protein. The sample comprises over 100,000 distinct CDR3 sequences, approximately 41% of which are singletons, and roughly 8.1% rests with the top ten. The sample was sorted CD4+, CD8+, or CD8+CD57+ T cells (not recorded which) from PBMCs. The receptors stem from a human donor in good health, serving as a control.

This clonotype was recorded many times. The rearrangement joins TRBV10-2 to TRBJ2-5; possible D gene TRBD2, 6 bases. CDR1 is WSHSY, CDR2 SAAADI, per germline. The CDR3 covers 13 residues. The V end lost 4 bases, the J end lost 6 bases, and 12 bases lay between the germline ends. CDR3 DNA: TGCGCCAGCAGTGGGGGTGGGAGGCAGACCCAGTACTTC. This gives the protein CASSGGGRQTQYF.

The V gene is TRBV11-3, the J gene TRBJ2-5; D is undetermined. The CDR3 contains 13 residues. Per the germline V gene, CDR1 is SGHNT and CDR2 is YENEEA. V lost 2 bases, J lost 7 bases, and 11 bases lay in between. The CDR3 coding sequence is TGTGCCAGCAGCTTACATTTATCGAGGACCCAGTACTTC. It codes for CASSLHLSRTQYF.

This sequence joins TRBV2 and TRBJ1-4, with D unclear. V dropped 7 bases and J dropped 0 bases, with 9 bases sitting between them. The germline gives CDR1 SNHLY, CDR2 FYNNEI. The CDR3 length is 14 residues. CDR3 coding DNA: TGTGCCAGCATCTGGAGGCCAACTAATGAAAAACTGTTTTTT. Encoded protein: CASIWRPTNEKLFF.

The J gene is TRBJ2-5, the V gene TRBV20-1, with D tentatively TRBD1 (5 bases). V was shortened by 4 bases and J by 5 bases, with 26 bases between the two germline ends. CDR3 length equals 17 residues. The germline CDR1 and CDR2 sequences are DFQATT and SNEGSKA (reference sequence). The CDR3 bases are TGCAGTGCTACTCCCATCTCACGGGCAGGGTGGGGCGAGACCCAGTACTTC. It is translated as CSATPISRAGWGETQYF.

This clonotype was seen just once. The rearrangement joins TRBV29-1 to TRBJ1-2; 12 nucleotides align to TRBD1. Unmatched junction bases numbered 8, after V lost 4 bases and J lost 2 bases. Germline-derived CDR1 and CDR2 are SQVTM and ANQGSEA. The CDR3 loop spans 16 amino acids. CDR3 loop: CSVAGDRGRQNYGYTF. The CDR3 bases are TGCAGCGTTGCGGGGGACAGGGGGCGGCAAAACTATGGCTACACCTTC.

The table lists this clonotype with many counts. The chain joins TRBV20-1 to TRBJ2-3; the match to TRBD2 covers 8 bases. V was pared by 5 bases and J by 2 bases, with 6 bases of the junction left unmatched. The CDR3 loop spans 14 amino acids. The germline V gene encodes CDR1 DFQATT and CDR2 SNEGSKA (reference sequence). Here the CDR3 DNA reads TGCAGTGCTCTGCGGGGGGCAAACACAGATACGCAGTATTTT. It specifies CSALRGANTDTQYF.

The chain carries TRBV6-5 and TRBJ1-1, with TRBD1 matching 7 bases. Per germline, CDR1 MNHEY and CDR2 SVGAGI. The CDR3 covers 16 residues. J gave up 1 base and V 0 bases, and 5 bases lay outside the gene matches. The CDR3 reads CASSYSKQGWNTEAFF. As DNA, the CDR3 is TGTGCCAGCAGTTACTCGAAACAGGGGTGGAACACTGAAGCTTTCTTT.

As concerns this clonotype: One end of the junction varies from germline; a read error may be responsible. The CDR3 DNA reads as TGTGCCAGCAGTGCCAAACAGGGGGCGCGAGGGAACATTCGGTACTTC. Translation: CASSAKQGARGNIRYF. The gene calls are TRBV6-2 or TRBV6-3 and TRBJ2-4, with TRBD1 matching 9 bases. The CDR3 extends over 16 amino acids. Germline-derived CDR1 and CDR2 are MNHEY and SVGEGT.

In regard to this clonotype: This may stem from a read error, because a much larger clone lies one nucleotide away. The chain combines TRBV3-1 with TRBJ2-7, with D tentatively TRBD2 (6 bases). Germline V lookup: CDR1 LGHDT, CDR2 YNNKEL (reference sequence). This CDR3 spans 15 amino acids. Trimming cost V 2 bases and J 8 bases, with 19 bases left between them. In DNA form, the CDR3 reads TGTGCCAGCAGCCAACGGGACTTCGAGCTGGGGAAGCAGTACTTC. This gives the protein CASSQRDFELGKQYF.

The V gene is TRBV9, the J gene TRBJ2-7; TRBD2 aligns across 7 bases. V shed 3 bases, J shed 3 bases, and the junction held 9 bases outside the gene matches. The CDR3 is 15 residues long. Germline V lookup: CDR1 SGDLS, CDR2 YYNGEE. CDR3 in DNA: TGTGCCAGCAGCGCAGGGTTGACTAGCATCTACGAGCAGTACTTC. This codes for CASSAGLTSIYEQYF.

CDR3: CSAIELRTSGLVTDTQYF. The CDR3 bases are TGCAGCGCTATAGAGCTCCGGACTAGCGGCCTTGTCACAGATACGCAGTATTTT. The chain is built from TRBV29-1 and TRBJ2-3, with 10 bases fitting TRBD2. The CDR3 is made up of 18 amino acids. After removal of 7 bases from V and 2 bases from J, the junction contained 18 bases not matched to a gene. The germline V gene encodes CDR1 SQVTM and CDR2 ANQGSEA.

This clonotype was picked up many times. Possible read error: a much larger clone is one base away. This chain uses TRBV19 with TRBJ1-2; D is perhaps TRBD1 (6 bases). Germline CDR1 reads LNHDA; CDR2 reads SQIVND (reference sequence). This CDR3 has 13 amino acids. CDR3 loop: CAGSIQQGQGYTF. CDR3 coding DNA: TGTGCCGGTAGTATACAACAGGGTCAAGGCTACACCTTC.

Comments on this clonotype: A read error may produce the germline difference seen at one junction end. The V and J genes are TRBV5-4 and TRBJ1-2, with D possibly TRBD1 on 6 matching bases. The germline V gene has CDR1 SGHNT and CDR2 YYREEE (reference sequence). This CDR3 is built from 15 residues. This CDR3 is CANSPVGGLLYGYTF. The CDR3 DNA reads as TGTGCCAACAGCCCGGTGGGGGGCCTCCTCTATGGCTACACCTTC. Combining the CDR3 with reference TRBV5-4 and TRBJ1-2 gives the whole variable domain ETGVTQSPTHLIKTRGQQVTLRCSSQSGHNTVSWYQQALGQGPQFIFQYYREEENGRGNFPPRFSGLQFPNYSSELNVNALELDDSALYLCANSPVGGLLYGYTFGSGTRLTVV.

About this clonotype itself: A single base separates this from a much larger clone, so it may be a read error. The chain joins TRBV14 to TRBJ1-2, with a tentative D call TRBD1 (5 bases). CDR1 is SGHDN and CDR2 is FVKESK in the germline V gene. The CDR3 is 15 amino acids. CDR3: CVSSQPGLLFYGYTF. The CDR3 bases are TGTGTCAGCAGCCAACCGGGACTTTTGTTCTATGGCTACACCTTC. Filled out from reference TRBV14 and TRBJ1-2, the complete variable domain reads EAGVTQFPSHSVIEKGQTVTLRCDPISGHDNLYWYRRVMGKEIKFLLHFVKESKQDESGMPNNRFLAERTGGTYSTLKVQPAELEDSGVYFCVSSQPGLLFYGYTFGSGTRLTVV.

This clonotype was observed many times. The rearrangement uses TRBV12-3 or TRBV12-4 and TRBJ1-2; 7 positions match TRBD1. V lost 4 bases, J lost 0 bases, and 8 bases stayed unmatched. The CDR3 length is 16 residues. CDR3 loop: CASSSQGGPTNYGYTF. The CDR3 DNA reads as TGTGCCAGCAGTTCCCAGGGGGGGCCTACTAACTATGGCTACACCTTC.

In this sample, this clonotype turned up many times. This chain joins TRBV4-2 and TRBJ1-1; D is possibly TRBD1 (5 bases). The CDR3 totals 14 residues. V lost 1 base to trimming and J lost 4 bases, with 10 bases between them. In germline, CDR1 is LGHNA, CDR2 YNFKEQ. DNA for the CDR3: TGTGCCAGCAGCCAAGTCGGGGGATCCACTGAAGCTTTCTTT. Encoded protein: CASSQVGGSTEAFF.

The V call is TRBV15, the J call TRBJ2-5; the D call may be TRBD1 or TRBD2 (5 bases each). CDR3 length: 14 amino acids. Trimming took off 10 bases at V and 9 bases at J, with 24 bases between the two ends. Germline V gene data show CDR1 as LNHNV and CDR2 as YYDKDF (reference sequence). CDR3 DNA: TGTGCCAGCAGTTTTAGTGGTGGGACCCAGCCCCAGTACTTC. It codes for CASSFSGGTQPQYF.

This clonotype was picked up many times. This chain uses TRBV20-1 with TRBJ1-2; a weak D match, TRBD1 (5 bases). Germline CDR1 is DFQATT and CDR2 is SNEGSKA (reference sequence). The CDR3 length is 14 residues. The germline V and J ends were trimmed by 3 bases and 1 base, with 12 bases remaining between them. The CDR3 loop is CSASATEVNYGYTF. The CDR3 bases are TGCAGTGCTAGCGCGACAGAAGTTAACTATGGCTACACCTTC.

This clonotype has a count of ten or more. J is TRBJ1-2 and V is TRBV12-3 or TRBV12-4, with D possibly being TRBD1 (5 bases). The CDR3 runs to 13 residues. V dropped 4 bases and J dropped 6 bases, with 12 bases sitting between them. The CDR3 region is CASSWGTSDGYTF. In nucleotides, the CDR3 is TGTGCCAGCAGTTGGGGGACCAGTGATGGCTACACCTTC.

The chain joins TRBV5-4 to TRBJ2-2; TRBD2 is a possible D gene (6 bases). CDR1 is SGHNT, CDR2 YYREEE, per germline (reference sequence). Trimming took 0 bases from V and 7 from J, leaving 13 bases between them. This CDR3 has 15 residues. The CDR3 loop is CASSLAGSLGGELFF. CDR3 coding DNA: TGTGCCAGCAGCTTGGCCGGGAGTCTTGGCGGGGAGCTGTTTTTT.